The 22 T cell receptor beta chains reported below all come from one sample, sequenced in a study of identical twins. MiXCR, applied by TCRdb to the 5' RACE reads, yields one record per CDR3 protein. This sample carries a few hundred thousand distinct CDR3 sequences, around 8.8% of them seen once, and the ten largest clones take 2% to 2.5%. These data also featured in a second study, about yellow fever vaccine responses in identical twins.

The specimen was memory (CD45RO+) T cells sorted from blood. The source of these receptors is a woman younger than 35 in good health.

The V gene is TRBV28, the J gene TRBJ1-5; weak D call: TRBD1 (5 bases). CDR3 length equals 17 residues. Germline values: CDR1 MDHEN, CDR2 SYDVKM. V shed 10 bases and J shed 2 bases, with 24 bases lying between them. This CDR3 reads CATKGRMRQGGNQPQHF. CDR3 sequence (DNA): TGTGCCACCAAAGGCCGGATGAGGCAGGGAGGCAATCAGCCCCAGCATTTT. The full variable domain, completed using reference TRBV28 and TRBJ1-5, is DVKVTQSSRYLVKRTGEKVFLECVQDMDHENMFWYRQDPGLGLRLIYFSYDVKMKEKGDIPEGYSVSREKKERFSLILESASTNQTSMYLCATKGRMRQGGNQPQHFGDGTRLSIL.

This clonotype has more than one count but fewer than ten. The J gene is TRBJ2-7, the V gene TRBV7-8, with D possibly being TRBD1 (8 bases). CDR1 and CDR2 (germline): SGHVS, FQNEAQ. This CDR3 is built from 14 residues. V gave up 3 bases and J gave up 4 bases, with 13 bases separating them. CDR3: CASSFTGGVYEQYF. CDR3 coding DNA: TGTGCCAGCAGCTTCACAGGGGGGGTATACGAGCAGTACTTC.

This clonotype was seen only a few times. This sequence joins TRBV5-6 and TRBJ2-1; TRBD2 matches at 8 bases. Trimming at V came to 2 bases and at J to 10 bases, leaving 8 bases not matched to a gene. The CDR3 spans 14 residues. Germline assignment: CDR1 SGHDT and CDR2 YYEEEE. CDR3 sequence: CASSFGREGREQFF. The DNA for the CDR3 is TGTGCCAGCAGCTTTGGTCGGGAGGGCCGGGAGCAGTTCTTC.

This clonotype was detected a few times. The chain links TRBV3-1 to TRBJ2-2; perhaps TRBD1 as D (6 bases). The V end was cut by 6 bases, the J end by 6 bases, with 17 bases between. CDR1 and CDR2 from the germline V gene are LGHDT and YNNKEL (reference sequence). The CDR3 consists of 15 residues. CDR3 bases: TGTGCCAGCAGGCGCGGGTCTACAGGGTCCGGGGAGCTGTTTTTT. This encodes CASRRGSTGSGELFF.

This chain links TRBV5-1 with TRBJ2-1, with TRBD1 matching over 8 bases. CDR3 length: 14 residues. Germline CDR1 and CDR2: SGHRS and YFSETQ. Losses at the gene ends were 0 bases for V and 7 bases for J; bases not matched to a gene: 3. DNA for the CDR3: TGCGCCAGCAGCTTGGGACAGGGGAGTAATGAGCAGTTCTTC. Translation gives CASSLGQGSNEQFF.

The table lists this clonotype with many counts. This sequence joins TRBV29-1 and TRBJ2-6; D call uncertain. There are 12 residues in the CDR3. Trimming shortened V by 7 bases and J by 3 bases, and 7 bases separated the two germline ends. In germline, CDR1 is SQVTM, CDR2 ANQGSEA. CDR3 nucleotide sequence: TGCAGCGCCGTAAGTGGGGCCAACGTCCTGACTTTC. Its translation is CSAVSGANVLTF.

This clonotype was observed a handful of times. V and J are TRBV12-3 or TRBV12-4 and TRBJ2-6, with a tentative D call TRBD1 (6 bases). V was clipped by 6 bases and J by 4 bases, with 16 bases between them. This CDR3 contains 16 residues. This CDR3 is CASSPLDSSGANVLTF. The CDR3 DNA is TGTGCCAGCAGCCCCCTGGACAGTTCGGGGGCCAACGTCCTGACTTTC.

V is TRBV24-1 and J is TRBJ1-2; D is undetermined. CDR1 is KGHDR, CDR2 SFDVKD, per germline. The CDR3 extends over 14 amino acids. V lost 3 bases and J 3 bases, leaving 10 bases between the germline ends. CDR3 DNA sequence: TGTGCCACCAGTGATCAGCACGAATACTATGGCTACACCTTC. Its translation is CATSDQHEYYGYTF.

This clonotype was detected ten times or more. V gene TRBV20-1 combines with J gene TRBJ2-7; possibly TRBD1 or TRBD2 for D (5 bases each). The CDR3 is 12 amino acids. Trimming removed 1 base from V and 12 bases from J, with 16 bases in between. Looked up from germline, CDR1 is DFQATT and CDR2 is SNEGSKA (reference sequence). DNA for the CDR3: TGCAGTGCTAGAGGGGATGGGACCCAGGTGTACTTC. It specifies CSARGDGTQVYF.

Ten or more counts support this clonotype. The chain joins TRBV7-9 to TRBJ1-2, with no clear D. This CDR3 comprises 14 residues. The ends were cut back, 9 bases at V and 0 bases at J, with 14 bases in the middle. Looked up from germline, CDR1 is SEHNR and CDR2 is FQNEAQ (reference sequence). This CDR3 is CASGNVRANYGYTF. The CDR3 region has the DNA TGTGCCAGTGGTAATGTTCGAGCTAACTATGGCTACACCTTC.

The chain links TRBV9 to TRBJ2-3; 8 bases fit TRBD2. The CDR3 loop spans 14 amino acids. V gave up 3 bases and J gave up 4 bases; unmatched junction bases: 4. Germline-derived CDR1 and CDR2 are SGDLS and YYNGEE. In DNA, the CDR3 is TGTGCCAGCAGCGCCATAGCGGGATCAGATACGCAGTATTTT. It encodes CASSAIAGSDTQYF.

This clonotype turned up a few times. This chain connects TRBV19 to TRBJ2-6; D is unresolved. Per the germline V gene, CDR1 is LNHDA and CDR2 is SQIVND (reference sequence). The V end was cut by 1 base, the J end by 0 bases, with 10 bases between. The CDR3 loop spans 17 amino acids. CDR3 amino acids: CASSIVGWDSGANVLTF. CDR3 DNA sequence: TGTGCCAGTAGTATAGTTGGATGGGACTCTGGGGCCAACGTCCTGACTTTC.

This clonotype was picked up many times. J is TRBJ2-1 and V is TRBV20-1; D is unclear. This CDR3 region has 11 residues. CDR1 DFQATT and CDR2 SNEGSKA come from the germline V gene (reference sequence). Trimming pared 3 bases from V and 7 bases from J, leaving 7 bases between. The CDR3 loop is CSASRGNEQFF. The DNA of the CDR3 is TGCAGTGCTAGTCGTGGAAATGAGCAGTTCTTC.

This clonotype was seen repeatedly, ten times or more. The chain combines TRBV29-1 with TRBJ1-3; D remains ambiguous. V lost 3 bases and J lost 0, with 6 bases in between. The CDR3 covers 13 residues. In germline, CDR1 is SQVTM, CDR2 ANQGSEA. The CDR3 spells CSVESSSGNTIYF. Written as DNA, the CDR3 is TGCAGCGTTGAGTCCAGCTCTGGAAACACCATATATTTT.

This clonotype was counted many times. The chain employs TRBV7-8 and TRBJ2-5; 10 bases map to TRBD1. The germline V gene has CDR1 SGHVS and CDR2 FQNEAQ. V was pared by 4 bases and J by 4 bases, with 3 bases of the junction left unmatched. This CDR3 is built from 14 residues. CDR3 coding DNA: TGTGCCAGCAGCTACCGGGACAGGGGAGAGACCCAGTACTTC. This codes for CASSYRDRGETQYF.

The V and J genes are TRBV5-1 and TRBJ2-5, with a weak D call TRBD2 (6 bases). V was clipped by 2 bases and J by 2 bases, with 19 bases between them. CDR3 length: 17 residues. The germline V gene has CDR1 SGHRS and CDR2 YFSETQ. In DNA form, the CDR3 reads TGCGCCAGCAGCTTAAATTCGTACTCTGGACTACAAGAGACCCAGTACTTC. This encodes CASSLNSYSGLQETQYF. Full variable domain (rest looked up from reference TRBV5-1 and TRBJ2-5): KAGVTQTPRYLIKTRGQQVTLSCSPISGHRSVSWYQQTPGQGLQFLFEYFSETQRNKGNFPGRFSGRQFSNSRSEMNVSTLELGDSALYLCASSLNSYSGLQETQYFGPGTRLLVL.

The V call is TRBV18, the J call TRBJ2-1; 10 bases are shared with TRBD1. V shed 5 bases, J shed 2 bases, and the junction held 3 bases outside the gene matches. There are 15 residues in the CDR3. CDR1 KGHSH and CDR2 LQKENI come from the germline V gene. CDR3 in amino acids: CASSTGTGAYNEQFF. CDR3 DNA sequence: TGTGCCAGCTCAACCGGGACAGGGGCCTACAATGAGCAGTTCTTC.

This chain connects TRBV5-4 to TRBJ1-6; 11 bases agree with TRBD1. Germline V lookup: CDR1 SGHNT, CDR2 YYREEE (reference sequence). The CDR3 is 14 residues long. Trimming cost V 4 bases and J 9 bases; bases outside gene matches: 3. The CDR3 DNA reads TGTGCCAGCAGCCGGGACAGGGGGGCTTCACCCCTCCACTTT. Translated: CASSRDRGASPLHF.

This rearrangement joins TRBV7-2 to TRBJ2-3, with D tentatively TRBD2 (5 bases). This CDR3 has 15 residues. Trimming left V 2 bases short and J 4 bases short, with 13 bases between. Germline V gene data show CDR1 as SGHTA and CDR2 as FQGNSA. CDR3 loop: CASSLSTRVSDTQYF. The CDR3 DNA follows: TGTGCCAGCAGCTTATCTACTAGAGTCTCAGATACGCAGTATTTT.

This clonotype was seen more than once but under ten times. The chain uses TRBV28 and TRBJ1-1, with D possibly being TRBD1 (6 bases). Germline CDR1 MDHEN, CDR2 SYDVKM. The CDR3 sequence is 14 residues long. V lost 6 bases and J lost 6, with 17 bases in between. CDR3 sequence reads: CASRPSRGRSEAFF. The CDR3 nucleotides are TGTGCCAGCAGACCTTCCCGGGGGCGGTCTGAAGCTTTCTTT.

This clonotype was picked up a small number of times. The chain is built from TRBV4-2 and TRBJ1-1, with D possibly TRBD1 on 6 matching bases. Germline lookup yields CDR1 LGHNA and CDR2 YNFKEQ. The CDR3 contains 14 residues. The V gene lost 3 bases and the J gene lost 4 bases, with 12 bases spanning the gap. Written as DNA, the CDR3 is TGTGCCAGCAGCCACCCACAGGGTGTCACTGAAGCTTTCTTT. It codes for CASSHPQGVTEAFF.

The DNA of the CDR3 is TGTGCCAGCAGCTCCAGGACAGGGAGGGACAACGTCCTGACTTTC. It specifies CASSSRTGRDNVLTF. The V and J genes are TRBV5-4 and TRBJ2-6, with a possible D match to TRBD1 (8 bases). The CDR3 runs 15 residues. V dropped 3 bases and J dropped 9 bases, with 16 bases sitting between them. Germline CDR1 is SGHNT and CDR2 is YYREEE (reference sequence). The full variable domain, its missing parts supplied by reference TRBV5-4 and TRBJ2-6, is ETGVTQSPTHLIKTRGQQVTLRCSSQSGHNTVSWYQQALGQGPQFIFQYYREEENGRGNFPPRFSGLQFPNYSSELNVNALELDDSALYLCASSSRTGRDNVLTFGAGSRLTVL.